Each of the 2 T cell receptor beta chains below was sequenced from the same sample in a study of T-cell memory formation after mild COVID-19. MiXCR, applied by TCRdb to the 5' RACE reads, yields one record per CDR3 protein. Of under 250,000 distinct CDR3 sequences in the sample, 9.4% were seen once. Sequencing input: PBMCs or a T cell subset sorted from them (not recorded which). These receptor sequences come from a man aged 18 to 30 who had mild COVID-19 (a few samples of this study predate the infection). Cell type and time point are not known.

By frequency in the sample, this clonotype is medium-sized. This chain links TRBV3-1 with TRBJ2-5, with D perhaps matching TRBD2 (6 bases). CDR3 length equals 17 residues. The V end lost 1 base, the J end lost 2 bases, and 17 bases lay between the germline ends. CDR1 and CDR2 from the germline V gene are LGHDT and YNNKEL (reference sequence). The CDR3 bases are TGTGCCAGCAGCCAAGTAGTGATAGCGGTGTCACAAGAGACCCAGTACTTC. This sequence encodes CASSQVVIAVSQETQYF.

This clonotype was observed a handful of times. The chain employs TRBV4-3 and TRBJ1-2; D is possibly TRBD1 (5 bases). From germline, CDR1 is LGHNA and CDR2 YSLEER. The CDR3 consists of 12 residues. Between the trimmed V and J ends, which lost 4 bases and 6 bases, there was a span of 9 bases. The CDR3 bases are TGCGCCAGCAGCCTTTCAGGGAATGGCTACACCTTC. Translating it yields CASSLSGNGYTF.